Included here is one T cell receptor beta chain sequence, with context. No antigen is known for it. No per-base quality is available; no much larger clone lies one base away. The CDR3 covers 14 residues, taking in both the cysteine and the phenylalanine. The only DNA kept is the CDR3, 42 bases in frame from the first base. The germline V gene (reference sequence) provides CDR1 DFQATT and CDR2 SNEGSKA. V was cut back by 2 bases and J by 4 bases, leaving a gap of 14 bases between them. These data come from a study of identical twins' blood T cells (dated by TCRdb to the early 2010s). About the investigation overall: Around 52 million Illumina reads were obtained across 12 libraries, of which six were alpha-chain libraries and six were beta-chain libraries. To assess how genetics influences repertoire formation, the study used next-generation sequencing to compare the TCR alpha and beta chain repertoires of three pairs of monozygous twins.

Study-level results and caveats: V gene usage, even among non-selected out-of-frame TCRbeta clonotypes, was reported to be markedly more similar within twin pairs than between unrelated donors. Among the most abundant TCRbeta clonotypes, more CDR3 sequences were shared by each donor with her twin than with unrelated donors. Because the twins were reared together, environmental influences could not be excluded as an explanation for twin similarity. How many CDR3 clonotypes two donors shared depended mainly on the product of their cloneset sizes, and the twins did not clearly stray from this trend. The proposed role of the TCRalpha J segment in MHC recognition during thymic selection was stated to require validation by independent studies.

Library method: 5' RACE. Sequencing was performed on an Illumina Genome Analyzer IIx. To prepare the RNA-based TCR cDNA libraries, a previously described protocol was followed, with several modifications. To prevent cross-contamination, sample-specific barcodes were introduced on both ends of each TCR cDNA library during cDNA synthesis and amplification. The study's own analysis went as follows. Each library contained 2.2 to 3.6 million CDR3-containing reads, and somewhere between about 95,000 and nearly 550,000 clonotypes were identified for each individual. Reads with improper barcode index combinations were discarded, after which clonesets were built for each library with the MiTCR software. During the assembly of CDR3 clonotypes by MiTCR, low-quality reads were filtered or rescued and PCR and sequencing errors were corrected. Artificial out-of-frame clonotypes were mapped to in-frame sequences, with one indel allowed in the CDR3, and then removed. Similarity of V and J gene usage between donors was measured as Jensen-Shannon divergence divided by mean entropy. TCRdb reprocessing: public reads trimmed at Q25 with fastp, clones called with MiXCR, in-frame beta chains kept. Each CDR3 protein appears once, grouped with its most common genes and DNA. The V and J calls and clone size are TCRdb's, not the authors'. The sample includes about 370,000 distinct CDR3 sequences, with 28% observed a single time. The ten largest clones capture 5.5% to 6.5% of the sample.

Six healthy women forming three monozygous twin pairs were used as donors. All three twin pairs had been reared together, and it was thought likely that the same infectious agents and vaccines had been met by these twin pairs. TCR cDNA libraries were prepared from RNA that was isolated from peripheral blood mononuclear cells. The receptor chain draws on TRBV20-1 and TRBJ1-1, with TRBD1 tentatively as D gene (5 bases match). The TCR was taken from a woman aged 18-49 years in good health. Sequences were obtained from PBMCs. The CDR3 reads as follows: CSARISGPGTEAFF. The nucleotide sequence is given as TGCAGTGCTAGAATATCAGGGCCGGGCACTGAAGCTTTCTTT.